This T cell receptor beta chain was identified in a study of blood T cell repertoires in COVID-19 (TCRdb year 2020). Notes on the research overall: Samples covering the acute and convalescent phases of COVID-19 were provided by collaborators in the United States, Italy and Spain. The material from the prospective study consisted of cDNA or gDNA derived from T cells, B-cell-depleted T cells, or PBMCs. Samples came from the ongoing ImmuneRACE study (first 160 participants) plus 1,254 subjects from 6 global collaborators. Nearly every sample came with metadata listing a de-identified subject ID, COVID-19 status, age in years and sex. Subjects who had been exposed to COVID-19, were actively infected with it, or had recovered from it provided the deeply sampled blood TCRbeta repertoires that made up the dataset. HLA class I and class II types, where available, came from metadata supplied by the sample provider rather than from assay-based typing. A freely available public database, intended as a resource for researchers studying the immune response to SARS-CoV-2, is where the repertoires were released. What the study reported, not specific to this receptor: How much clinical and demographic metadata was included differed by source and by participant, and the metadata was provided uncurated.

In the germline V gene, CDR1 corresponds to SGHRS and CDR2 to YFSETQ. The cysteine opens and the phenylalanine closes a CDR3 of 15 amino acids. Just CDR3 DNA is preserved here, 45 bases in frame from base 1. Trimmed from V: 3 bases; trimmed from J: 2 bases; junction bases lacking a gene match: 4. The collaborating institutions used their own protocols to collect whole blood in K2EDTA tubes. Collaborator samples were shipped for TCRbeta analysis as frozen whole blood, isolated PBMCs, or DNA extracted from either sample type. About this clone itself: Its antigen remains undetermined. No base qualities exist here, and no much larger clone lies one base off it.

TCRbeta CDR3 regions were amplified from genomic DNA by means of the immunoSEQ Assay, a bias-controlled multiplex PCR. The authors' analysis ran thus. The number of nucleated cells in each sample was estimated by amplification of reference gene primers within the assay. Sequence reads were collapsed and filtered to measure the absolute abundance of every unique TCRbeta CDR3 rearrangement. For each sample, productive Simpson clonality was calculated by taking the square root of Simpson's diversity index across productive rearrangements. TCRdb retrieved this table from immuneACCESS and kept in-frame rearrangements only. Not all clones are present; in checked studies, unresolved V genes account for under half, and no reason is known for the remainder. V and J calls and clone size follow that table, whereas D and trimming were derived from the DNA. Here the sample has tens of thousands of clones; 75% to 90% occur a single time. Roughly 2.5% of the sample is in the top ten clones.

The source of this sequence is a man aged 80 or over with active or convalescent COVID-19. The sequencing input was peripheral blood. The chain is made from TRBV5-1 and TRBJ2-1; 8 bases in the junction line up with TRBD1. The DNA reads TGCGCCAGCAGCTGGGACAGGCCACCCTACAATGAGCAGTTCTTC. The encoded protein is CASSWDRPPYNEQFF.